Each of the 11 T cell receptor beta chains below was sequenced from the same sample in a study of blood T cell repertoires in COVID-19. The method was immunoSEQ multiplex PCR; TCRdb's version includes in-frame clones alone and lacks a portion of them. The table has approximately 350,000 clones, roughly 90% seen once. Sequencing was done on a sample of peripheral blood. Receptor source: a woman aged 65 to 85 with COVID-19, enrolled during active disease.

The chain joins TRBV29-1 to TRBJ2-7; 9 bases are shared with TRBD1. The CDR3 length is 13 residues. Losses at the gene ends were 7 bases for V and 2 bases for J; bases not matched to a gene: 6. The germline V gene has CDR1 SQVTM and CDR2 ANQGSEA. The CDR3 sequence is CSAAGQGPYEQYF. Written as DNA, the CDR3 is TGCAGCGCCGCGGGACAGGGACCCTACGAGCAGTACTTC.

With regard to this clone: Additional DNA sequences in this sample encode the identical CDR3. The CDR3 reads CASSSTGDYGYTF. CDR3 DNA sequence: TGCGCCAGCAGCTCTACAGGGGATTATGGCTACACCTTC. The J gene is TRBJ1-2, the V gene TRBV5-1; 7 bases align to TRBD1. Germline values: CDR1 SGHRS, CDR2 YFSETQ. The V gene end was trimmed by 3 bases and the J gene end by 5 bases; junction bases not matched to a gene: 4. The CDR3 has 13 amino acids.

The J gene is TRBJ1-6, the V gene TRBV7-2; 8 nucleotides match TRBD1. The CDR3 length is 15 residues. With 7 bases clipped from V and 10 bases from J, the junction kept 12 bases outside the gene matches. The germline CDR1 and CDR2 sequences are SGHTA and FQGNSA. The CDR3, as DNA: TGTGCCAGCACCCGGGGCGGACAGGGCGGATCACCCCTCCACTTT. Translated, it gives CASTRGGQGGSPLHF.

J is TRBJ1-2 and V is TRBV7-9; D is undetermined. Trimming removed 1 base at V and 3 bases at J, with 9 bases between. This CDR3 comprises 14 residues. Germline V gives CDR1 SEHNR, CDR2 FQNEAQ (reference sequence). The CDR3 here is CASSLGGNHYGYTF. The CDR3 DNA reads TGTGCCAGCAGCTTAGGCGGCAACCACTATGGCTACACCTTC.

As concerns this clone: Different DNA sequences within this sample yield the same CDR3. The rearrangement joins TRBV7-2 to TRBJ2-3; D is undetermined. V lost 6 bases and J lost 3, with 4 bases in between. The CDR3 spans 11 residues. Germline values: CDR1 SGHTA, CDR2 FQGNSA. The CDR3 nucleotides are TGTGCCAGCAGTTCGACAGATACGCAGTATTTT. Its protein product is CASSSTDTQYF.

This clone appeared a single time. The gene calls are TRBV5-1 and TRBJ1-5; 9 bases fit TRBD1. Germline V gene sequence: CDR1 SGHRS, CDR2 YFSETQ. V trimming: 4 bases; J trimming: 2 bases; junction bases outside the gene matches: 13. The CDR3 extends over 18 amino acids. The CDR3 bases are TGCGCCAGCAGCCCGGGACAGGGTGGGTTTGGTGGCAATCAGCCCCAGCATTTT. This codes for CASSPGQGGFGGNQPQHF.

V is TRBV5-8 and J is TRBJ1-2, with D unclear. V lost 5 bases, J lost 2 bases, and 10 bases lay in between. Germline CDR1 reads SGHTS; CDR2 reads YDEGEE. This CDR3 comprises 13 residues. The CDR3 sequence is CASSRDINYGYTF. The CDR3, as DNA: TGTGCCAGCAGTCGAGACATAAACTATGGCTACACCTTC.

This clone was detected only once. J is TRBJ2-3 and V is TRBV7-9, with D tentatively TRBD1 (6 bases). This CDR3 is built from 13 residues. Deletions cut 3 bases from V and 3 bases from J, with 7 bases between. Per the germline V gene, CDR1 is SEHNR and CDR2 is FQNEAQ (reference sequence). The CDR3 region has the DNA TGTGCCAGCAGCTTCAGGGGAACAGATACGCAGTATTTT. Translated: CASSFRGTDTQYF.

V usage is TRBV7-6 and J usage is TRBJ2-7; 9 bases are a match to TRBD2. Per the germline V gene, CDR1 is SGHVS and CDR2 is FNYEAQ. This CDR3 spans 17 amino acids. J lost 6 bases, V lost 1 base, and 13 bases had no gene match. DNA of the CDR3: TGTGCCAGCAGCTTAGAGCTAGCGGGACCCCTACGAGGCGAGCAGTACTTC. The encoded protein is CASSLELAGPLRGEQYF.

The chain is built from TRBV10-3 and TRBJ1-1, with D unclear. The CDR3 contains 15 residues. Deletions cut 6 bases from V and 0 bases from J, with 14 bases between. From germline, CDR1 is ENHRY and CDR2 SYGVKD. The CDR3 sequence: CAIRGDMSLNTEAFF. CDR3 DNA: TGTGCCATCAGGGGCGACATGAGCCTGAACACTGAAGCTTTCTTT.

The chain uses TRBV5-1 and TRBJ2-1; D uncertain. This CDR3 has 15 residues. Trimming shortened V by 7 bases and J by 3 bases, and 17 bases separated the two germline ends. Germline CDR1 reads SGHRS; CDR2 reads YFSETQ. The CDR3 is CASSPGWAYYNEQFF. The CDR3 DNA reads as TGCGCCAGCTCCCCTGGGTGGGCGTACTACAATGAGCAGTTCTTC.